This TCR beta chain was retrieved from a study of cytomegalovirus exposure and HLA in healthy donors. Whole-study results and caveats: Listed as cytomegalovirus-associated were 150 or so TCR beta chains. Using the classifier, cytomegalovirus status was reportedly diagnosed with high specificity and sensitivity. TCR sequences were mostly rare, though some public TCRs occurred in many donors.

Profiling relied on immunoSEQ multiplex PCR, and the TCRdb table lists in-frame clones only, not all of them. This sample has roughly 73,000 clones, with about 95% found just once. As to this clone: Its specificity is unknown.

The donors were members of the validation cohort comprising over a hundred subjects, separate from the roughly 700-subject first cohort. The receptor was derived from a man aged 18 to 35 in good health and CMV-seronegative. The sequenced material came from PBMCs.

In DNA, the CDR3 is TGTGCCAGCAGAAAAGACACAGCGAACACTGAAGCTTTCTTT. It specifies CASRKDTANTEAFF. J is TRBJ1-1 and V is TRBV6-5; D is ambiguous. The germline CDR1 and CDR2 sequences are MNHEY and SVGAGI. V shed 6 bases and J shed 1 base, with 12 bases lying between them. The CDR3 is 14 residues long.